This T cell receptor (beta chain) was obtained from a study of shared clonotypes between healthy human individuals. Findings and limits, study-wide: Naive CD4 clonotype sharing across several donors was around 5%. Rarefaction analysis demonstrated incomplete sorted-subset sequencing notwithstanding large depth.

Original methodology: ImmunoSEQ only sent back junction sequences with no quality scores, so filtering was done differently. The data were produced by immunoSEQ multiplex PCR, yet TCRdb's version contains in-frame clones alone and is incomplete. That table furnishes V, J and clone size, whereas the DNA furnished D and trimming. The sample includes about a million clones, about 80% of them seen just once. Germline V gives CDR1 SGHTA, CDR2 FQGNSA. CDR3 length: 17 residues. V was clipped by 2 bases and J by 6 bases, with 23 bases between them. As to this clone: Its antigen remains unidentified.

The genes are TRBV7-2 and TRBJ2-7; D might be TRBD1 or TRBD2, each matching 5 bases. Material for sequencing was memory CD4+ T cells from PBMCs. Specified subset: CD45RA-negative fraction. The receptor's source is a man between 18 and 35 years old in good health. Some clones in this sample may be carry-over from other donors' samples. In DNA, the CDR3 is TGTGCCAGCAGCTTAAATCAGGTGGGGCTCGGGACGGGCGAGCAGTACTTC. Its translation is CASSLNQVGLGTGEQYF.